This T cell receptor beta chain was captured in a study of cytomegalovirus exposure and HLA in healthy donors. Study-wide results and caveats: Researchers reported that a few CMV-associated chains were confirmed in vitro as CMV antigen-specific. Only CMV serostatus was available as immune exposure information. An analysis that was carried out later associated 16,000 or so TCR beta sequences with HLA alleles at 0.05 false discovery rate. The productive fraction for most TCR beta V segments was about 87% or about 30% in an earlier analysis.

The study ran its PCR with 60 Vbeta and 13 Jbeta primers. The method was immunoSEQ multiplex PCR; TCRdb's version includes in-frame clones alone and lacks a portion of them. The top ten clones hold 6.3% of a sample with some 200,000 clones, 75% to 90% of them seen once. Germline V CDR1 and CDR2: MNHEY, SMNVEV (reference sequence). CDR3 length equals 13 residues. Trimming removed 3 bases at V and 1 base at J, with 7 bases between. As concerns this clone: The antigen remains unidentified.

Material: PBMCs. The TCR sequence derives from a man aged 35-49 years in good health and CMV-seropositive. The V gene is TRBV27, the J gene TRBJ2-7; D remains ambiguous. CDR3 residues: CASSLRGSYEQYF. In DNA form, the CDR3 reads TGTGCCAGCAGTTTGAGAGGATCCTACGAGCAGTACTTC.